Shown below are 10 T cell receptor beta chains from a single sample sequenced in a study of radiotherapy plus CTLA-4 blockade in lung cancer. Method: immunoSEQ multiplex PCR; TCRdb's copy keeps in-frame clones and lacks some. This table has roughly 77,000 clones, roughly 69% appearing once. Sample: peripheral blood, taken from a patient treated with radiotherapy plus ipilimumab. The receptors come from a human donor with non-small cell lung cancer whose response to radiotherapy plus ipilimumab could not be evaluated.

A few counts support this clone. CDR3 protein: CASSVAPSSGNTIYF. In nucleotides, the CDR3 is TGTGCCAGCAGCGTAGCTCCGAGCTCTGGAAACACCATATATTTT. This sequence joins TRBV6-1 and TRBJ1-3; no firm D call. The germline gives CDR1 MNHNS, CDR2 SASEGT. V shed 6 bases and J shed 0 bases, with 12 bases lying between them. This CDR3 has 15 residues.

CDR3 nucleotides: TGTGCCAGCAGCCCAACCCCGGGACAGATTGAAGCTTTCTTT. Protein: CASSPTPGQIEAFF. The chain joins TRBV7-2 to TRBJ1-1, with 7 bases lining up with TRBD1. Germline-derived CDR1 and CDR2 are SGHTA and FQGNSA. The CDR3 has 14 amino acids. V shed 5 bases, J shed 7 bases, and the junction held 10 bases outside the gene matches.

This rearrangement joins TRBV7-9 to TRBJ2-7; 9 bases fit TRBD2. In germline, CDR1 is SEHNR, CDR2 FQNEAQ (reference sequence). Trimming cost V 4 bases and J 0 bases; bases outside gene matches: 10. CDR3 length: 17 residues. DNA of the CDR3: TGTGCCAGCAGCTCCGCATCGACTAGCGGAAGCTCCTACGAGCAGTACTTC. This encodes CASSSASTSGSSYEQYF.

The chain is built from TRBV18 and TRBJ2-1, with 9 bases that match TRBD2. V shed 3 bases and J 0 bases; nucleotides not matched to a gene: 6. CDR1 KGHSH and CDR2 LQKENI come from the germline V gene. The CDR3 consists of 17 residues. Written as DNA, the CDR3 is TGTGCCAGCTCACCGGCTAATAGCGGGAGCTCCTACAATGAGCAGTTCTTC. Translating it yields CASSPANSGSSYNEQFF.

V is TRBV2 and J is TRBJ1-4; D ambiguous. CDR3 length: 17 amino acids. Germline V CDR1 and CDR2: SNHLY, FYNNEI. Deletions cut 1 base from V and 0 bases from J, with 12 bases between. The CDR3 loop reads CASSEDERETTNEKLFF. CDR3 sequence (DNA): TGTGCCAGCAGTGAAGACGAGCGAGAAACAACTAATGAAAAACTGTTTTTT.

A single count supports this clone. The CDR3 here is CASSVNYPDTQYF. CDR3 nucleotides: TGTGCCAGCAGCGTAAATTATCCAGATACGCAGTATTTT. The rearrangement uses TRBV9 and TRBJ2-3; no definite D call. CDR3 length: 13 residues. CDR1 is SGDLS and CDR2 is YYNGEE in the germline V gene. The germline V and J ends were trimmed by 1 base and 4 bases, with 7 bases remaining between them. The whole variable domain, remainder taken from reference TRBV9 and TRBJ2-3, is DSGVTQTPKHLITATGQRVTLRCSPRSGDLSVYWYQQSLDQGLQFLIQYYNGEERAKGNILERFSAQQFPDLHSELNLSSLELGDSALYFCASSVNYPDTQYFGPGTRLTVL.

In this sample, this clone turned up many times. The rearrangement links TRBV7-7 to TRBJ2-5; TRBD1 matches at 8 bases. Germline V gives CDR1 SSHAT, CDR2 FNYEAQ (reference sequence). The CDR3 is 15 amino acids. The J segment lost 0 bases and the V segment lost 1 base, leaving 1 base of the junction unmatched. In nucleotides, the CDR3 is TGTGCCAGCAGCTTAGGGACAGGGTACCAAGAGACCCAGTACTTC. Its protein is CASSLGTGYQETQYF.

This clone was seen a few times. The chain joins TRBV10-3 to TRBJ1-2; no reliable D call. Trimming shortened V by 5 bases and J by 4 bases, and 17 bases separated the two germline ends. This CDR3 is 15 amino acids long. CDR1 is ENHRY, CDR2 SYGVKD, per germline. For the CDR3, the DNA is TGTGCCATCAGTCAATCTTACGCCCCGGGCTATGGCTACACCTTC. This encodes CAISQSYAPGYGYTF.

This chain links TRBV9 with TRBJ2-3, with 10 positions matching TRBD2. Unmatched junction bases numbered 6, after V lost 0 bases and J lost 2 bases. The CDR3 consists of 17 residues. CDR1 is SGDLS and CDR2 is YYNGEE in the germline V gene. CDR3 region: CASSVVPSGGNTDTQYF. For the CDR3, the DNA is TGTGCCAGCAGCGTAGTCCCTAGCGGGGGAAACACAGATACGCAGTATTTT.

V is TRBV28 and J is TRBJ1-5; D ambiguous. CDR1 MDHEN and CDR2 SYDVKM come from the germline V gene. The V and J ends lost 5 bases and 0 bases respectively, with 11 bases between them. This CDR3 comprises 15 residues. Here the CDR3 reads CASSPAVYSNQPQHF. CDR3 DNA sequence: TGTGCCAGCAGTCCGGCGGTCTATAGCAATCAGCCCCAGCATTTT. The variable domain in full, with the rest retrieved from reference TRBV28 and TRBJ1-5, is DVKVTQSSRYLVKRTGEKVFLECVQDMDHENMFWYRQDPGLGLRLIYFSYDVKMKEKGDIPEGYSVSREKKERFSLILESASTNQTSMYLCASSPAVYSNQPQHFGDGTRLSIL.